These T cell receptor beta chains were read from a single sample in a study of shared clonotypes between healthy human individuals. Generated by immunoSEQ multiplex PCR, the TCRdb table keeps only in-frame clones and is missing some. Of about 2.3 million clones in the sample, approximately 93% were seen once. Sequencing used naive CD4+ T cells from PBMCs. The origin of the receptors is a man aged 18 to 35 in good health. Some clones in this sample may be carry-over from other donors' samples. The CDR3 runs from the conserved cysteine through the conserved F or W. The D gene is left open where the match is weak. Rows may omit the clone size; those that give it use once, few, many or a size class.

.	.	TRBV10-1	15	TRBJ2-2	TGCGCCAGCAGTGAGAGGATCAGCGGGACCGGGGAGCTGTTTTTT	CASSERISGTGELFF
.	TRBD2	TRBV5-1	14	TRBJ2-7	TGCGCCAGCAGCCCCCGCGGGGGTCGGTACGAGCAGTACTTC	CASSPRGGRYEQYF
.	.	TRBV29-1	12	TRBJ2-7	TGCAGCGGGGGGACGGGGCCCTACGGGCAGTACTTC	CSGGTGPYGQYF
.	.	TRBV27	15	TRBJ2-7	TGTGCCAGCTGTCGGGGCCCGGGGGCGACCTACGAGCAGTACTTC	CASCRGPGATYEQYF
.	.	TRBV28	17	TRBJ2-3	TGTGCCAGCAGTTTACCCGACGGCCCGTCGGGCACAGATACGCAGTATTTT	CASSLPDGPSGTDTQYF
.	TRBD1	TRBV19	14	TRBJ1-1	TGTGCCAGTACCAGACAGGGGGCTTACACTGAAGCTTTCTTT	CASTRQGAYTEAFF
.	.	TRBV28	14	TRBJ1-1	TGTGCCAGCACCGGGGGGGTTCGTAACACTGAAGCTTTCTTT	CASTGGVRNTEAFF
.	TRBD2	TRBV4-1	15	TRBJ2-7	TGCGCCAGCAGCCAGCTACCGGGACTAGCCTACGAGCAGTACTTC	CASSQLPGLAYEQYF
once	.	TRBV28	16	TRBJ1-2	TGTGCCAGCAGCCCCTCCAAGGGAGGGGAAGGGTATGGCTACACCTTC	CASSPSKGGEGYGYTF
.	TRBD2	TRBV5-6	17	TRBJ2-7	TGTGCCAGCAGCCGCACGACTAGCGGACCTGACCTGGGGGAGCAGTACTTC	CASSRTTSGPDLGEQYF
once	TRBD2	TRBV5-1	18	TRBJ2-3	TGCGCCAGCAGCCCGCCCGGGATAGCGGGAGCTAGCACAGATACGCAGTATTTT	CASSPPGIAGASTDTQYF
.	.	TRBV5-1	19	TRBJ2-3	TGCGCCAGCAGCTTATTAGCTCGCGGGATTATTGCTAGCACAGATACGCAGTATTTT	CASSLLARGIIASTDTQYF
.	.	TRBV7-2	16	TRBJ2-2	TGTGCCAGCAGCCCCCGTGTAGCGCCTAACACCGGGGAGCTGTTTTTT	CASSPRVAPNTGELFF
.	.	TRBV2	17	TRBJ2-2	TGTGCCAGCAGGGCTTACTCGGGACGCCTGGTCACCGGGGAGCTGTTTTTT	CASRAYSGRLVTGELFF
.	.	TRBV6-5	13	TRBJ1-2	TGTGCCAGCAGCAGGGACAAGGCTTATGGCTACACCTTC	CASSRDKAYGYTF
.	.	TRBV19	15	TRBJ2-5	TGTGCCAGTAGTATTCAAAGGGCTGTCCAAGAGACCCAGTACTTC	CASSIQRAVQETQYF
.	.	TRBV6-6	15	TRBJ2-5	TGTGCCAGCAGTTACGGATTTCGGGCGGCGGAGACCCAGTACTTC	CASSYGFRAAETQYF
.	.	TRBV19	14	TRBJ1-4	TGTGCCAGTAGTATGTGGGGATCTAATGAAAAACTGTTTTTT	CASSMWGSNEKLFF
.	.	TRBV7-9	14	TRBJ1-6	TGTGCCAGCAGCTTAGGGCTCGATAATTCACCCCTCCACTTT	CASSLGLDNSPLHF
.	TRBD1	TRBV28	14	TRBJ2-7	TGTGCCAGCCTACGGGACAGGGGATACTACGAGCAGTACTTC	CASLRDRGYYEQYF
.	.	TRBV18	15	TRBJ2-7	TGTGCCAGCTCACCACCGGGAGGGGGGTGGTACGAGCAGTACTTC	CASSPPGGGWYEQYF
.	.	TRBV9	13	TRBJ1-4	TGTGCCAGCAGTACAACAACTAATGAAAAACTGTTTTTT	CASSTTTNEKLFF
.	TRBD2	TRBV5-1	16	TRBJ2-1	TGCGCCAGCAGCCGACAAGCGGGGGATACCTACAATGAGCAGTTCTTC	CASSRQAGDTYNEQFF
.	TRBD2	TRBV29-1	14	TRBJ2-1	TGCAGCGTTGAGGCACTAGCGGCCTCGAATGAGCAGTTCTTC	CSVEALAASNEQFF
.	.	TRBV28	15	TRBJ1-2	TGTGCCAGCAGAACATCTCAGCGGGGGGTGGGTGGCTACACCTTC	CASRTSQRGVGGYTF
.	.	TRBV9	14	TRBJ2-1	TGTGCCAGCAGCGTAGGCAGGAGGGTCAATGAGCAGTTCTTC	CASSVGRRVNEQFF
.	.	TRBV9	14	TRBJ2-3	TGTGCCAGCAGCGTAGGAAGTAGGCGTGATACGCAGTATTTT	CASSVGSRRDTQYF
.	.	TRBV2	15	TRBJ2-1	TGTGCCAGCACACTAAGGGTTATGGTGGAGAATGAGCAGTTCTTC	CASTLRVMVENEQFF
.	.	TRBV28	12	TRBJ1-1	TGTGCCAGCAGCCCTCGACAAGTTGAAGCTTTCTTT	CASSPRQVEAFF
.	.	TRBV2	15	TRBJ2-2	TGTGCCAGCACTGACCGCGGGACGAACACCGGGGAGCTGTTTTTT	CASTDRGTNTGELFF
.	TRBD1	TRBV5-1	14	TRBJ1-4	TGCGCCAGCAGCCTCGACAGGGAGGGGGCGAAACTGTTTTTT	CASSLDREGAKLFF
.	TRBD1	TRBV25-1	15	TRBJ2-5	TGTGCCAGCAGTGAGAGGACAGGGGGCAAAGAGACCCAGTACTTC	CASSERTGGKETQYF
.	.	TRBV5-1	15	TRBJ1-1	TGCGCCAGCAGCTTGGAGACCGCCATGAACACTGAAGCTTTCTTT	CASSLETAMNTEAFF
.	TRBD2	TRBV18	16	TRBJ2-7	TGTGCCAGCTCACCACCGGGACTAGCGGGAGCGCTTGAGCAGTACTTC	CASSPPGLAGALEQYF
.	.	TRBV29-1	13	TRBJ1-3	TGCAGCGCAGCAGAGAGCTCTGGAAACACCATATATTTT	CSAAESSGNTIYF